One T cell receptor (beta chain) is described in this entry. Its antigen is still unknown. The source of the sample is a study of T cell responses to AZD1222 COVID-19 vaccine. Notes on the study in general: Reports indicate that nearly half of spike-specific TCRs are directed at unmutated variant regions. Recipients of AZD1222 seropositive at baseline numbered only five or six.

The CDR3 totals 13 residues. Germline loops: CDR1 LGHNA, CDR2 YNFKEQ. Trimming stripped 0 bases from V and 7 bases from J, with 9 bases between. Data came from immunoSEQ multiplex PCR; TCRdb stores just in-frame clones and leaves some out. The data show about 110,000 clones, with about 90% seen just once and 4.4% held by the top ten. The TCR was taken from an adult who received the AZD1222 COVID-19 vaccine. This chain connects TRBV4-2 to TRBJ1-1; no reliable D call. The material sequenced was peripheral blood, taken 28 days after the second AZD1222 dose. The CDR3 is CASSQEEISEAFF. The CDR3 coding sequence is TGTGCCAGCAGCCAAGAGGAGATTAGTGAAGCTTTCTTT.